This T cell receptor beta chain was captured in a study of post-analysis software for immune sequencing data. Background on the study: Recorded subtypes: relapsing-remitting, secondary progressive, progressive-relapsing; some patients unannotated. Study outcomes and limitations: Four to six TRBV segments were more frequent in patients than controls; TRBV5-6, TRBV5-1 and TRBV20-1 belonged to this group. Controls showed significantly higher normalized Chao1 diversity than did multiple sclerosis patients. By F measure, samples from a shared preparation batch strongly co-clustered.

Sequencing libraries made from TCR beta cDNA carried unique molecular identifiers. Some 500,000 cDNA molecules were recovered from an input of 1 to 10 million T cells. MiXCR, run by TCRdb on the PCR reads, gives a single entry per CDR3 protein. Here the sample spans hundreds of thousands of distinct CDR3 sequences, roughly 36% being singletons. Germline CDR1 reads ENHRY; CDR2 reads SYGVKD. Trimming left V 0 bases short and J 4 bases short, with 6 bases between. This CDR3 comprises 13 residues. Comment on this clonotype: Its antigen is unidentified.

The gene calls are TRBV10-3 and TRBJ1-2; D remains unclear. Sequencing input: blood. The clonotype comes from a girl aged 10 to 17 with multiple sclerosis. CDR3 in DNA: TGTGCCATCAGTGAGTCAGAATTCTATGGCTACACCTTC. This sequence encodes CAISESEFYGYTF.